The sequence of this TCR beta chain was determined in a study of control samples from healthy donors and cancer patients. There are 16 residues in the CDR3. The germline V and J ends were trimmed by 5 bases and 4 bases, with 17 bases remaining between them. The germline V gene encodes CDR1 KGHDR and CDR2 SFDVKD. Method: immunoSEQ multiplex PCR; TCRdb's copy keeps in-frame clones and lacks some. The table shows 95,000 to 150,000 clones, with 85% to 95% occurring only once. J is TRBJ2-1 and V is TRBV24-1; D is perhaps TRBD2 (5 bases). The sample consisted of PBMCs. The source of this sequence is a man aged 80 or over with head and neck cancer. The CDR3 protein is CATSVGGADQYNEQFF. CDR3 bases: TGTGCCACCAGTGTTGGAGGAGCGGACCAATACAATGAGCAGTTCTTC.